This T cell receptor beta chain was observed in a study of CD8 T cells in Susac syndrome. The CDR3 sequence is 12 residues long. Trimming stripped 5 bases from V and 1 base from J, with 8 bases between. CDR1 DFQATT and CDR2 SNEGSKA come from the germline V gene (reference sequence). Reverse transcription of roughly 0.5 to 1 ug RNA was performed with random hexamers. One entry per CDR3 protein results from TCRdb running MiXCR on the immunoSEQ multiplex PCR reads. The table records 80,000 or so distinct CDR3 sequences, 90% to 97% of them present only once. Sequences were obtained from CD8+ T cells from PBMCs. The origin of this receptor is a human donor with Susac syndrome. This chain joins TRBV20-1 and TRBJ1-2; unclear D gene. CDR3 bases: TGCAGTGCTCGGAACTTTAACTATGGCTACACCTTC. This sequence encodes CSARNFNYGYTF.